Given below is one T cell receptor beta chain in context. Its antigen is not identified. These data are taken from a study of T cell responses to AZD1222 COVID-19 vaccine. Overall study findings and caveats: The peak T cell response came first, and repertoires were sampled only after it. White British people made up most donors, females outnumbered males, and clonal diversity was possibly underestimated. Among those given AZD1222, only six or seven were seropositive at baseline.

Clones were read by immunoSEQ multiplex PCR, and TCRdb kept only the in-frame ones, dropping some. Of under 200,000 clones listed, around 89% are singletons. Germline V gives CDR1 MNHEY, CDR2 SVGAGI. With V trimmed by 5 bases and J by 5 bases, 10 bases remained unmatched. This CDR3 has 15 amino acids. The specimen was peripheral blood, collected 28 days after the second AZD1222 dose. The clonotype was recovered from an adult who received the AZD1222 COVID-19 vaccine. The rearrangement links TRBV6-5 to TRBJ2-7, with 9 positions matching TRBD1. The CDR3 bases are TGTGCCAGCAGTAGGACAGGGGTGGGAGTTAACGAGCAGTACTTC. Encoded protein: CASSRTGVGVNEQYF.